The entry below gives a single T cell receptor (beta chain) sequence along with its context. What it binds is not known. These data are taken from a study of cytomegalovirus exposure and HLA in healthy donors. Germline CDR1 SGHRS, CDR2 YFSETQ. Trimming stripped 4 bases from V and 0 bases from J, with 17 bases between. The CDR3 consists of 17 residues. The PCR employed 60 Vbeta primers together with 13 Jbeta primers. The method was immunoSEQ multiplex PCR; TCRdb's version includes in-frame clones alone and lacks a portion of them. The sample contains some 80,000 clones, approximately 67% of which appear only once. Overall study results and limits: When a later analysis was performed, an Asian-associated ancestry cluster reportedly had fewer N-insertions than the roughly 700-donor mean.

The chain combines TRBV5-1 with TRBJ1-3; weak D call: TRBD1 (6 bases). What was sequenced was PBMCs. The TCR was taken from a male donor in good health and CMV-seropositive. CDR3 protein: CASSDPRQGSSGNTIYF. The CDR3 region has the DNA TGCGCCAGCAGCGACCCCCGGCAGGGGAGCTCTGGAAACACCATATATTTT.